A selection of T cell receptor beta chains follows, all from one sample in a study of blood T cell repertoires in COVID-19. Sequencing used immunoSEQ multiplex PCR; TCRdb keeps in-frame clones, though not all of them. This sample has some 370,000 clones; nearly 90% occur once, and the top ten carry around 7%. Sequenced material: peripheral blood. These receptors all come from a young man with active or convalescent COVID-19. Both conserved end residues are part of each CDR3. Fields, in order: clone size, V gene, J gene, D gene, CDR3 DNA, CDR3 protein. A D gene is named only where the DNA matches it firmly. The size of a clone is reported for some rows only, either as once, few or many, or as a class for expanded clones.

once	TRBV12-3/TRBV12-4	TRBJ1-2	-	TGTGCCAGCAGTTTAGTGGAGATCTATGGCTACACCTTC	CASSLVEIYGYTF
-	TRBV7-8	TRBJ2-3	TRBD2	TGTGCCAGCAGCGAAACGACTTGGACTAGCGGGAGTGTGTCGGACACAGATACGCAGTATTTT	CASSETTWTSGSVSDTDTQYF
-	TRBV15	TRBJ1-1	TRBD1	TGTGCCACCAGCAGAGAGGGGACAGGTAGGAACACTGAAGCTTTCTTT	CATSREGTGRNTEAFF
-	TRBV28	TRBJ1-5	TRBD1	TGTGCCAGCAGTTTGGACAGGGGAGGCAATCAGCCCCAGCATTTT	CASSLDRGGNQPQHF
-	TRBV28	TRBJ2-1	TRBD2	TGTGCCAGCAGTTCCCGACTAGCAGGCAATGAGCAGTTCTTC	CASSSRLAGNEQFF
-	TRBV19	TRBJ1-6	TRBD1	TGTGCCAGTAGTATGGGGGACAGGACTAATTCACCCCTCCACTTT	CASSMGDRTNSPLHF
-	TRBV19	TRBJ1-2	-	TGTGCCAGTAGTCCATCCCAGGCTGGGGCTGACTATGGCTACACCTTC	CASSPSQAGADYGYTF
-	TRBV7-9	TRBJ2-1	-	TGTGCCAGCAGCCCAGTGGTTGAGCAGTTCTTC	CASSPVVEQFF
-	TRBV3-1/TRBV3-2	TRBJ2-7	TRBD1	TGTGCCAGCAGTCGGGACAGGTCGGGCGAGCAGTACTTC	CASSRDRSGEQYF
-	TRBV7-9	TRBJ1-4	TRBD1	TGTGCCAGCAGTGACAGGGGGGGCGAAAAACTGTTTTTT	CASSDRGGEKLFF
-	TRBV5-4	TRBJ2-1	-	TGTGCCAGCAGCCCCACCGGGGACTCCTACAATGAGCAGTTCTTC	CASSPTGDSYNEQFF
-	TRBV28	TRBJ1-1	TRBD1	TGTGCCAGCAGTGACAGGGGCACTGAAGCTTTCTTT	CASSDRGTEAFF
-	TRBV13	TRBJ1-2	TRBD1	TGTGCCAGCAGTTTTAGTCAGGGGGCGACTGGCTACACCTTC	CASSFSQGATGYTF
once	TRBV18	TRBJ1-1	-	TGTGCCAGCTCACCAGACAGGAGGAACACTGAAGCTTTCTTT	CASSPDRRNTEAFF
-	TRBV28	TRBJ2-7	-	TGTGCCAGCAGTGTCTTCGTTTACTACGAGCAGTACTTC	CASSVFVYYEQYF
-	TRBV6-5	TRBJ1-2	TRBD1	TGTGCCAGCAGCCGACAGGGGGCTAACTATGGCTACACCTTC	CASSRQGANYGYTF
-	TRBV19	TRBJ2-7	TRBD2	TGTGCCAGTAGCCAGGGAGGGAGTTCGTACGAGCAGTACTTC	CASSQGGSSYEQYF
once	TRBV19	TRBJ2-4	-	TGTGCCAGTAGTATTTCTCCGGGAAACAAAAACATTCAGTACTTC	CASSISPGNKNIQYF
-	TRBV28	TRBJ1-2	-	TGTGCCAGTAAAACTAGAGGCGTCTTCTATGGCTACACCTTC	CASKTRGVFYGYTF
-	TRBV13	TRBJ2-3	TRBD1	TGTGCCAGCAGCATCGACAGGGGGTTCCCCTTTGGCACAGATACGCAGTATTTT	CASSIDRGFPFGTDTQYF
-	TRBV5-1	TRBJ1-6	-	TGCGCCAGCAGCTTCGAGAGCTCCTATAATTCACCCCTCCACTTT	CASSFESSYNSPLHF
-	TRBV7-9	TRBJ2-6	TRBD2	TGTGCCAGCGGGACTAGCGGGAGCGCTGGGGCCAACGTCCTGACTTTC	CASGTSGSAGANVLTF
-	TRBV27	TRBJ2-2	-	TGTGCCAGCAGTTTACAGACTCCGAACACCGGGGAGCTGTTTTTT	CASSLQTPNTGELFF
-	TRBV6-6	TRBJ1-4	-	TGTGCCAGCAACCGAAGCGGGGAAAAACTGTTTTTT	CASNRSGEKLFF